The T cell receptor delta chain under discussion was sequenced for a study of gammadelta T cells in human blood (dated by TCRdb to the early 2020s). What the work shows at the level of the full study, not this receptor alone: According to the study, polyclonal expansion of innate gamma-delta T cells immediately after birth appeared to be driven by microbial exposure.

Library preparation was by RT-PCR. Sequencer: Illumina MiSeq. Identical DNA sequences were merged into single rows after TCRdb reprocessed the public reads with CATT. This sample is represented by some 660 delta-chain clones; roughly 59% of them were singletons. Clones ranked in the top ten supply 30% to 35% of the sample. The CDR3 spans 19 residues, from the cysteine through the phenylalanine. Only CDR3 DNA remains: 57 bases, in frame from the first base. The germline V end is reduced by 1 base and the J end by 1 base; junction bases left unmatched: 14. The germline V gene sets CDR1 to GEAIGNYY and CDR2 to EKD. This clone qualifies as large (0.1 to 1%). Its antigen has not been determined. Per-nucleotide qualities are absent, and no much larger clonotype sits a single base away.

This TCR derives from a human donor. The sample taken for sequencing was Vgamma9Vdelta2 gamma-delta T cells from adult blood. The chain is encoded by TRDV2 joined to TRDJ1; 10 bases in the junction line up with TRDD3. The encoded CDR3 is CACDTMRGIRPISTDKLIF. In nucleotide form, the sequence is TGTGCCTGTGACACTATGCGGGGGATACGACCAATCTCCACCGATAAACTCATCTTT.